This is a list of T cell receptor beta chains from one sample in a study of cytomegalovirus exposure and HLA in healthy donors. Method: immunoSEQ multiplex PCR; TCRdb's copy keeps in-frame clones and lacks some. In the table there are 150,000 or so clones, approximately 78% of which are singletons. The sequenced sample was PBMCs. These receptors were taken from a male donor in good health and CMV-seropositive. Both conserved end residues are part of each CDR3. The D gene is left open where the match is weak. The listing skips clone size in some rows; elsewhere it reads once, few, many or a size class.

v_gene	d_gene	j_gene	abundance	CDR3nt	CDR3aa
TRBV27	TRBD1	TRBJ1-1	-	TGTGCCAGCAGTCCCCGGACAGGGAGGGACACTGAAGCTTTCTTT	CASSPRTGRDTEAFF
TRBV4-1	TRBD2	TRBJ2-1	-	TGCGCCAGCAGCCAAAGGGAGGCGGCGGGGGGGCGGGTTAGTGAGCAGTTCTTC	CASSQREAAGGRVSEQFF
TRBV11-2	-	TRBJ1-1	few	TGTGCCAGCAGCCCCTTAGTATCTTCCAGGGGAGCTTTCTTT	CASSPLVSSRGAFF
TRBV9	-	TRBJ1-1	-	TGTGCCAGCAGCGACGGGTCCTCGAAAGCCTTCTTT	CASSDGSSKAFF
TRBV29-1	-	TRBJ1-2	-	TGCAGCGTTGAAGATCATCGGCAGGACTATGGCTACACCTTC	CSVEDHRQDYGYTF
TRBV5-1	TRBD2	TRBJ2-2	-	TGCGCCACCCGCCTGGCCAACGGAGCAGGGGCACTAGCGGGAGCCTTCACCGGGGAGCTGTTTTTT	CATRLANGAGALAGAFTGELFF
TRBV6-5	-	TRBJ2-1	-	TGTGCCAGCAGTTACACGGGGGGCCGGTCCTACAATGAGCAGTTCTTC	CASSYTGGRSYNEQFF
TRBV6-5	TRBD1	TRBJ2-2	-	TGTGCCAGCAGTCTACAGGGGGCAGTAGGGGAGCTGTTTTTT	CASSLQGAVGELFF
TRBV5-5	TRBD1	TRBJ1-1	-	TGTGCCAGCAGCTGGAGACAGGGGAGTACTGAAGCTTTCTTT	CASSWRQGSTEAFF
TRBV25-1	TRBD2	TRBJ2-1	-	TGTGCCAGCACTCGGACTAGCGGGGGCCGCTCCTACAATGAGCAGTTCTTC	CASTRTSGGRSYNEQFF
TRBV29-1	TRBD1	TRBJ2-7	few	TGCAGCGTTGAAAAAGGGAAGGACAGGGACGAGCAGTACTTC	CSVEKGKDRDEQYF
TRBV7-6	TRBD1	TRBJ2-5	-	TGTGCCAGCAGCCAGATGGGACAGGGGCTGGAGACCCAGTACTTC	CASSQMGQGLETQYF
TRBV5-1	-	TRBJ1-5	-	TGCGCCAGCAGCCCCACAGATAGAGCTTATCATCAGCCCCAGCATTTT	CASSPTDRAYHQPQHF
TRBV18	-	TRBJ1-3	few	TGTGCCAGCTCACCTGCCAGGATCTCTGGAAACACCATATATTTT	CASSPARISGNTIYF
TRBV5-5	-	TRBJ1-2	-	TGTGCCAGCAGCTTGTCGACTAACCAACGTGGCTACACCTTC	CASSLSTNQRGYTF
TRBV28	-	TRBJ1-1	-	TGTGCCAGCAGCGGGGGGCAGGCAAACACTGAAGCTTTCTTT	CASSGGQANTEAFF
TRBV21-1	-	TRBJ2-3	-	TGTGCCAGCAGCAAAGTCAGACAGCGCACTATCGATACGCAGTATTTT	CASSKVRQRTIDTQYF
TRBV7-2	TRBD1	TRBJ1-1	-	TGTGCCAGCAGCCCGCCTGGGACAGCGAACACTGAAGCTTTCTTT	CASSPPGTANTEAFF
TRBV7-8	-	TRBJ1-6	-	TGTGCCAGCCTCAGCGATTATAATTCACCCCTCCACTTT	CASLSDYNSPLHF
TRBV7-2	-	TRBJ2-5	once	TGTGCCAGCCGGGGGACCGGTTCATGGACCCAGTACTTC	CASRGTGSWTQYF
TRBV7-8	TRBD2	TRBJ2-1	-	TGTGCCAGCAGCGCATTAGCGGGGCGAACAGTCAATGAGCAGTTCTTC	CASSALAGRTVNEQFF
TRBV5-8	-	TRBJ1-4	-	TGTGCCAGCAGCTTTGGGGTCAGGGCGGCGGAAAAACTGTTTTTT	CASSFGVRAAEKLFF
TRBV5-1	TRBD1	TRBJ2-7	-	TGCGCCAGCAGCTCGTTCCCGGGACAGCTCCTCTACGAGCAGTACTTC	CASSSFPGQLLYEQYF
TRBV5-8	TRBD2	TRBJ2-1	-	TGTGCCAGCAGCCTTGTAGCGGGAGCTTACAATGAGCAGTTCTTC	CASSLVAGAYNEQFF
TRBV5-1	TRBD1	TRBJ1-3	-	TGCGCCAGCAGCTCGACAGGGAATGGAAACACCATATATTTT	CASSSTGNGNTIYF
TRBV30	TRBD2	TRBJ2-7	-	TGTGCCTGGAGGACCGGGACTAGCGGGAACCAGCAGTACTTC	CAWRTGTSGNQQYF
TRBV7-2	TRBD2	TRBJ2-7	few	TGTGCCAGCAGGTCGACTAGCGGGGGCTACGAGCAGTACTTC	CASRSTSGGYEQYF
TRBV7-9	-	TRBJ2-7	-	TGTGCCAGCAGCTCCCTCGGGGGTTCCGTCTACGAGCAGTACTTC	CASSSLGGSVYEQYF